A single sample is the source of the 5 T cell receptor beta chains below, sequenced in a study of Ad26.COV2.S vaccination and SARS-CoV-2 variants. The table came from immunoSEQ multiplex PCR; TCRdb's copy has only in-frame clones and leaves some out. The sample records about 370,000 clones, 70% to 90% being singletons. Treatment in this sample: around 19 received Ad26.COV2.S at low or high dose, single or two shots; 5 received placebo; per-sample allocation not given. At day 63 after the first vaccine or placebo injection, samples were drawn. The specimen comprised peripheral blood, sampled in a trial of Ad26.COV2.S vaccine versus placebo. The receptors derive from a person between 18 and 65 years old who received the Ad26.COV2.S COVID-19 vaccine or a placebo.

V gene TRBV11-2 combines with J gene TRBJ2-7; D possibly corresponds to TRBD1 (6 bases). Germline lookup yields CDR1 SGHAT and CDR2 FQNNGV. Trimming stripped 1 base from V and 4 bases from J, with 8 bases between. This CDR3 contains 13 residues. The CDR3 DNA is TGTGCCAGCAGCTTAGCACAGGGTTACGAGCAGTACTTC. As protein: CASSLAQGYEQYF.

The chain is built from TRBV6-2 or TRBV6-3 and TRBJ2-5, with D tentatively TRBD1 (6 bases). CDR1 and CDR2 from the germline V gene are MNHEY and SVGEGT. The CDR3 spans 13 residues. V lost 5 bases, J lost 3 bases, and 10 bases lay in between. CDR3 region: CASSDRDKETQYF. CDR3 coding DNA: TGTGCCAGCAGTGACCGGGACAAAGAGACCCAGTACTTC.

The chain employs TRBV19 and TRBJ1-5, with D possibly TRBD1 on 5 matching bases. Trimming took 5 bases from V and 3 from J, leaving 14 bases between them. The CDR3 totals 15 residues. Germline assignment: CDR1 LNHDA and CDR2 SQIVND (reference sequence). The CDR3 protein is CASSFPPGYNQPQHF. The CDR3, as DNA: TGTGCCAGTAGTTTCCCTCCAGGGTACAATCAGCCCCAGCATTTT.

This clone has just one count. The chain uses TRBV10-3 and TRBJ1-4; D perhaps matches TRBD1 (6 bases). In germline, CDR1 is ENHRY, CDR2 SYGVKD. V was trimmed by 2 bases and J by 7 bases, leaving 11 bases between them. The CDR3 extends over 14 amino acids. CDR3 bases: TGTGCCATCAGTGAGGGCCAGGGGATTGAAAAACTGTTTTTT. Its translation is CAISEGQGIEKLFF.

This clone was seen once. The chain joins TRBV9 to TRBJ2-5; D is possibly TRBD1 (5 bases). The ends were cut back, 3 bases at V and 4 bases at J, with 13 bases in the middle. From germline, CDR1 is SGDLS and CDR2 YYNGEE. CDR3 length equals 14 residues. CDR3 in DNA: TGTGCCAGCAGCGCCCAAGGGGCTCCAGAGACCCAGTACTTC. Encoded protein: CASSAQGAPETQYF.